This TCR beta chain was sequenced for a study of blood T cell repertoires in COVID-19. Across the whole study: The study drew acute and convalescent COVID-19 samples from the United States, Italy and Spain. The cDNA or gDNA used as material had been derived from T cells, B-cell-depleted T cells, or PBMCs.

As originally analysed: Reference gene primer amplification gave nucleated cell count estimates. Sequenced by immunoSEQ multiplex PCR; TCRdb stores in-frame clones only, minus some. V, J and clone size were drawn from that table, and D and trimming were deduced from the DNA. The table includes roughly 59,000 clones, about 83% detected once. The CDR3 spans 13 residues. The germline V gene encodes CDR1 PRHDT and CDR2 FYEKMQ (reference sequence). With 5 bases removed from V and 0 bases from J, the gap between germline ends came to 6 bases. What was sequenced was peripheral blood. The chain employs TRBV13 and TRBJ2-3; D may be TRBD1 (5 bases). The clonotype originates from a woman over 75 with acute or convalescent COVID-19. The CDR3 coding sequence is TGTGCCAGCAGCAGACAGAGCACAGATACGCAGTATTTT. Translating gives CASSRQSTDTQYF.